The 18 T cell receptor beta chains presented below share a single source sample, sequenced in a study of blood T cell repertoires in COVID-19. Only in-frame clones appear in the TCRdb table, and some are missing; sequencing was by immunoSEQ multiplex PCR. The sample yields approximately 310,000 clones, roughly 91% seen once. Sequencing was performed on peripheral blood. Every receptor here comes from a man aged 45 to 65 with active or convalescent COVID-19.

The chain combines TRBV5-1 with TRBJ1-4; 7 positions match TRBD1. Germline CDR1 and CDR2: SGHRS and YFSETQ. The length of the CDR3 is 14 residues. The V gene end was trimmed by 4 bases and the J gene end by 4 bases; junction bases not matched to a gene: 4. CDR3 coding DNA: TGCGCCAGCAGCCGGGACAGTATTAATGAAAAACTGTTTTTT. Amino acid sequence: CASSRDSINEKLFF.

Concerning this clone: One end of the junction varies from germline; a read error may be responsible. The V and J genes are TRBV7-7 and TRBJ1-4; the D gene is possibly TRBD1 (6 bases). The CDR3 loop spans 16 amino acids. CDR1 and CDR2 (germline): SSHAT, FNYEAQ (reference sequence). The CDR3 is CASSEGQPSTDEKLFF. The CDR3 nucleotides are TGTGCCAGCAGCGAAGGACAGCCATCAACTGATGAAAAACTGTTTTTT.

The chain recombines TRBV23-1 with TRBJ2-7; 9 bases map to TRBD2. TRBV23-1 is flagged as an ORF with uncertain function. V lost 8 bases and J lost 7; bases outside the gene matches: 27. The CDR3 extends over 19 amino acids. This chain's CDR3 is CASPVENSTGTSRIGEQYF. CDR3 coding DNA: TGCGCCAGCCCAGTAGAAAACAGCACCGGGACTAGCAGGATTGGAGAGCAGTACTTC.

The CDR3 region is CASSLFSGSNNEQFF. The DNA for the CDR3 is TGTGCCAGCAGCTTATTTAGCGGGAGCAATAATGAGCAGTTCTTC. The chain employs TRBV11-2 and TRBJ2-1, with 9 bases that match TRBD2. This CDR3 is 15 amino acids long. CDR1 SGHAT and CDR2 FQNNGV come from the germline V gene. With V trimmed by 2 bases and J by 7 bases, 6 bases remained unmatched.

V usage is TRBV7-8 and J usage is TRBJ2-4; 7 bases are shared with TRBD1. V was pared by 5 bases and J by 2 bases, with 3 bases of the junction left unmatched. Germline V gene data show CDR1 as SGHVS and CDR2 as FQNEAQ. The CDR3 spans 14 residues. The CDR3 DNA is TGTGCCAGCAGCCCCAGGGGGTCCAAAAACATTCAGTACTTC. It encodes CASSPRGSKNIQYF.

The chain links TRBV5-1 to TRBJ1-2; 7 positions agree with TRBD1. CDR3 size: 13 residues. The germline gives CDR1 SGHRS, CDR2 YFSETQ. J lost 7 bases, V lost 4 bases, and 7 bases had no gene match. CDR3 loop: CASSLGTAGGYTF. CDR3 nucleotides: TGCGCCAGCAGCCTCGGGACAGCAGGTGGCTACACCTTC.

The V call is TRBV3-1 (or the pseudogene TRBV3-2), the J call TRBJ1-1; TRBD1 might be the D (5 bases). CDR3 length: 17 amino acids. Trimming shortened V by 4 bases and J by 4 bases, and 22 bases separated the two germline ends. The V gene's germline CDR1 is LGHDT and CDR2 YNNKEL (reference sequence). The CDR3 coding sequence is TGTGCCAGCAGCCCCTACCGACAGCTGGGAGGGAGCACTGAAGCTTTCTTT. It codes for CASSPYRQLGGSTEAFF.

Concerning this clone: The sample holds other DNA sequences that translate to the same CDR3. The chain recombines TRBV7-9 with TRBJ1-1; TRBD1 aligns across 8 bases. Germline CDR1 reads SEHNR; CDR2 reads FQNEAQ (reference sequence). This CDR3 spans 16 amino acids. Losses at the gene ends were 1 base for V and 0 bases for J; bases not matched to a gene: 4. The CDR3 region is CASSLEAGGVNTEAFF. Here the CDR3 DNA reads TGTGCCAGCAGCTTAGAGGCAGGGGGCGTGAACACTGAAGCTTTCTTT.

The gene calls are TRBV6-2 or TRBV6-3 and TRBJ1-1; 7 bases align to TRBD1. CDR1 is MNHEY, CDR2 SVGEGT, per germline. V shed 6 bases, J shed 0 bases, and the junction held 16 bases outside the gene matches. This CDR3 comprises 18 residues. CDR3 DNA: TGTGCCAGCAGCAGATCTACGACAGGGTTAAGCATGAACACTGAAGCTTTCTTT. Translation gives CASSRSTTGLSMNTEAFF.

This chain uses TRBV18 with TRBJ1-2, with 8 bases aligning to TRBD1. CDR3 length: 16 residues. The J segment lost 8 bases and the V segment lost 3 bases, leaving 14 bases of the junction unmatched. Germline values: CDR1 KGHSH, CDR2 LQKENI. This chain's CDR3 is CASSPNGQGDLRGYTF. The CDR3 region has the DNA TGTGCCAGCTCACCCAACGGACAGGGTGATCTACGCGGCTACACCTTC.

V usage is TRBV7-9 and J usage is TRBJ1-3; D gene uncertain. The CDR3 length is 13 residues. Trimming took off 1 base at V and 7 bases at J, with 8 bases between the two ends. CDR1 SEHNR and CDR2 FQNEAQ come from the germline V gene (reference sequence). CDR3 region: CASSLETGNTIYF. CDR3 DNA: TGTGCCAGCAGCTTAGAGACGGGGAACACCATATATTTT.

The rearrangement uses TRBV7-2 and TRBJ1-2; a weak D match, TRBD1 (6 bases). The CDR3 consists of 16 residues. CDR1 and CDR2 from the germline V gene are SGHTA and FQGNSA. Trimming removed 5 bases from V and 5 bases from J, with 21 bases in between. CDR3 residues: CASSTPYRGGPYGYTF. Here the CDR3 DNA reads TGTGCCAGCAGCACCCCCTATCGGGGGGGGCCTTATGGCTACACCTTC.

V usage is TRBV7-8 and J usage is TRBJ1-3; D possibly corresponds to TRBD1 (6 bases). The germline gives CDR1 SGHVS, CDR2 FQNEAQ. The V end lost 5 bases, the J end lost 3 bases, and 14 bases lay between the germline ends. This CDR3 comprises 15 residues. CDR3 DNA: TGTGCCAGCAGCCTAACTCGGGACATTGGAAACACCATATATTTT. Its translation: CASSLTRDIGNTIYF.

The chain combines TRBV19 with TRBJ1-2; 8 bases map to TRBD1. After removal of 4 bases from V and 9 bases from J, the junction contained 13 bases not matched to a gene. This CDR3 contains 15 residues. The V gene's germline CDR1 is LNHDA and CDR2 SQIVND (reference sequence). The CDR3: CASSSRGQGSTSYTF. The CDR3 DNA sequence: TGTGCCAGTAGTAGCCGCGGACAGGGAAGTACGAGCTACACCTTC.

V usage is TRBV2 and J usage is TRBJ1-2; 8 bases map to TRBD1. The CDR3 totals 15 residues. Germline CDR1 and CDR2: SNHLY and FYNNEI. V dropped 3 bases and J dropped 5; count of bases not matched to a gene: 8. The CDR3 is CASSDSGGLRYGYTF. CDR3 sequence (DNA): TGTGCCAGCAGTGACTCAGGGGGCCTCCGTTATGGCTACACCTTC.

This chain uses TRBV7-2 with TRBJ1-2; 9 bases are shared with TRBD1. Germline CDR1 and CDR2: SGHTA and FQGNSA. J lost 1 base, V lost 5 bases, and 2 bases had no gene match. The CDR3 has 14 residues. CDR3 DNA: TGTGCCAGCAGCCTGGACAGGGGTAACTATGGCTACACCTTC. Protein sequence: CASSLDRGNYGYTF.

The chain carries TRBV6-5 and TRBJ1-2; 8 bases map to TRBD1. This CDR3 region has 15 residues. V was clipped by 2 bases and J by 7 bases; unmatched bases: 9. Germline CDR1 MNHEY, CDR2 SVGAGI. Here the CDR3 DNA reads TGTGCCAGCAGTTACGATGGGAGGACAGGGTCTGGCTACACCTTC. It encodes CASSYDGRTGSGYTF.

V gene TRBV10-3 combines with J gene TRBJ1-6; TRBD1 might be the D (5 bases). This CDR3 has 13 residues. The germline CDR1 and CDR2 sequences are ENHRY and SYGVKD. The V end lost 7 bases, the J end lost 7 bases, and 11 bases lay between the germline ends. CDR3 amino acids: CAIMLDKNSPLHF. The DNA for the CDR3 is TGTGCCATCATGCTGGACAAAAATTCACCCCTCCACTTT.